The clone carrying this T cell receptor (beta chain) has more than one count but fewer than ten. Its antigen remains unknown. The sample carries other DNA sequences with the same CDR3. The data are from a study of Tregs in tolerant kidney transplant recipients. The table came from immunoSEQ multiplex PCR; TCRdb's copy has only in-frame clones and leaves some out. The sample includes roughly 66,000 clones, roughly 92% seen only once; the top ten take 11%. Study conclusions and caveats: Some patients' samples used different primers over time, so nucleotide sequences weren't comparable.

Germline V gene data show CDR1 as SGDLS and CDR2 as YYNGEE. Trimming stripped 0 bases from V and 0 bases from J, with 6 bases between. This CDR3 comprises 15 residues. This chain uses TRBV9 with TRBJ1-4; no clear D. This specimen consisted of CD8+ T cells from blood, obtained before the transplant. This sequence was found in a human donor who received a combined kidney and bone marrow transplant. As DNA, the CDR3 is TGTGCCAGCAGCGTAGGGGGAGCAACTAATGAAAAACTGTTTTTT. This encodes CASSVGGATNEKLFF.